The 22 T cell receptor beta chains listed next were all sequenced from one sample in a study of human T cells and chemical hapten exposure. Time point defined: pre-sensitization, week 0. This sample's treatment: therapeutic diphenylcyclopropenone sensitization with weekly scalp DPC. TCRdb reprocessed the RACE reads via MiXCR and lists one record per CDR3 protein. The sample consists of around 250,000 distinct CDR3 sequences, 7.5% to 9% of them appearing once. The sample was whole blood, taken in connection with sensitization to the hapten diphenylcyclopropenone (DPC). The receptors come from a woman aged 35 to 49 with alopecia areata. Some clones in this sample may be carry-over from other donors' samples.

CDR3 sequence reads: CASSGGTSRGETQYF. The CDR3 coding sequence is TGTGCCAGCAGCGGCGGGACTAGCCGTGGGGAGACCCAGTACTTC. The chain recombines TRBV7-9 with TRBJ2-5; 9 nucleotides agree with TRBD2. The CDR3 runs to 15 residues. Germline CDR1 SEHNR, CDR2 FQNEAQ (reference sequence). V gave up 5 bases and J gave up 5 bases; unmatched junction bases: 9.

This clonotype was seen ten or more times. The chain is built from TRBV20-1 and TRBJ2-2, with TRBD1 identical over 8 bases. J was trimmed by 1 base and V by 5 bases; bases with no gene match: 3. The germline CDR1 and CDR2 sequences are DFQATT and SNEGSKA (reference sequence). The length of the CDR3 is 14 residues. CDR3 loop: CSAWTGQNTGELFF. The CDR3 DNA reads TGCAGTGCTTGGACAGGGCAGAACACCGGGGAGCTGTTTTTT.

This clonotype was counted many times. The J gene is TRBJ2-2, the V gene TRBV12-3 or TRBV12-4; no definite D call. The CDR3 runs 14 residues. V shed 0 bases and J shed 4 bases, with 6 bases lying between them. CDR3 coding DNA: TGTGCCAGCAGTTTAGCGCGTGGCACCGGGGAGCTGTTTTTT. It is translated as CASSLARGTGELFF.

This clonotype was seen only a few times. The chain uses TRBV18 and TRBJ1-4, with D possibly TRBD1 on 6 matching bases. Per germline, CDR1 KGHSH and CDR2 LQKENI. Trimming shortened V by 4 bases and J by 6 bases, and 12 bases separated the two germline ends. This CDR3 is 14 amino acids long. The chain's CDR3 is CASSLARGDEKLFF. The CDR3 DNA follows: TGTGCCAGCTCACTCGCCAGGGGAGATGAAAAACTGTTTTTT.

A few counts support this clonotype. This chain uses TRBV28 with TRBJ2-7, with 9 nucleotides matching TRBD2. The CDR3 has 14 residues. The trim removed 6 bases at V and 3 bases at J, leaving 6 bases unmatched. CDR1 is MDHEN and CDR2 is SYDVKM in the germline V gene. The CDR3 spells CASSLLAGIYEQYF. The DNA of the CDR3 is TGTGCCAGCAGCCTCCTAGCGGGGATCTACGAGCAGTACTTC.

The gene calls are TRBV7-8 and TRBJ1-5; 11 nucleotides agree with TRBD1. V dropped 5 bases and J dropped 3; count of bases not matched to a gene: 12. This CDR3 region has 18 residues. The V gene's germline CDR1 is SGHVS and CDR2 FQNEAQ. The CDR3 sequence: CASSPPRTGGGYNQPQHF. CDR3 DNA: TGTGCCAGCAGCCCCCCAAGGACAGGGGGCGGATACAATCAGCCCCAGCATTTT.

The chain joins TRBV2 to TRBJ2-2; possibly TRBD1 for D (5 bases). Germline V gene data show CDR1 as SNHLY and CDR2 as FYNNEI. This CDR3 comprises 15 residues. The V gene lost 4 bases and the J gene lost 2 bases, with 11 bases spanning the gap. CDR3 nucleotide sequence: TGTGCCAGCAGTGCTCAGACAGTAAACACCGGGGAGCTGTTTTTT. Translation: CASSAQTVNTGELFF. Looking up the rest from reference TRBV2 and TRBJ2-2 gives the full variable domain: EPEVTQTPSHQVTQMGQEVILRCVPISNHLYFYWYRQILGQKVEFLVSFYNNEISEKSEIFDDQFSVERPDGSNFTLKIRSTKLEDSAMYFCASSAQTVNTGELFFGEGSRLTVL.

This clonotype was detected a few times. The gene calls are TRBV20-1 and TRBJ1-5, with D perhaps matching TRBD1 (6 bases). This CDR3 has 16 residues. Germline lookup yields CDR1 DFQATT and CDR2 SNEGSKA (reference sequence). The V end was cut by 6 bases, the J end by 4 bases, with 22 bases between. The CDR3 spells CSAYTGTPGANQPQHF. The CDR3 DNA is TGCAGTGCCTATACCGGGACCCCAGGGGCGAATCAGCCCCAGCATTTT.

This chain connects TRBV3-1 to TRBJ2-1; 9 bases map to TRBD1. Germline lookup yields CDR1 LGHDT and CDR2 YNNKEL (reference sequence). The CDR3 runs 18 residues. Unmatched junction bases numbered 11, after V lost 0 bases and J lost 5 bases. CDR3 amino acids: CASSQESWGQGINNEQFF. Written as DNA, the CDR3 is TGTGCCAGCAGCCAAGAGTCGTGGGGACAGGGAATTAACAATGAGCAGTTCTTC.

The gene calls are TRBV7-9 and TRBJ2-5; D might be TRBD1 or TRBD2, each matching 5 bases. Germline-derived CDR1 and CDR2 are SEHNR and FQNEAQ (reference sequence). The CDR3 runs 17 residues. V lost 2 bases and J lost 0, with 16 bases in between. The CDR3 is CASSLPLGEKYQETQYF. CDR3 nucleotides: TGTGCCAGCAGCTTACCCCTGGGGGAGAAGTACCAAGAGACCCAGTACTTC.

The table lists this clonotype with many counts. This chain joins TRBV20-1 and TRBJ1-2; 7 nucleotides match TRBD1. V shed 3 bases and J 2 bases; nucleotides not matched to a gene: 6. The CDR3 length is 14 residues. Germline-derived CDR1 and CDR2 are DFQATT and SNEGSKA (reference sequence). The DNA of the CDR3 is TGCAGTGCTAGTGTAGAGGGGGCAAACTATGGCTACACCTTC. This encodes CSASVEGANYGYTF.

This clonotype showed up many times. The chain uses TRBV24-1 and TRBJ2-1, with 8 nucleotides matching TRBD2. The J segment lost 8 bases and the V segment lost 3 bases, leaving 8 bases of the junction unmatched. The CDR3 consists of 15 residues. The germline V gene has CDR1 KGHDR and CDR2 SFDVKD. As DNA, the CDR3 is TGTGCCACCAGTGATGAGAGCGGGAGATCCTATGAGCAGTTCTTC. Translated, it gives CATSDESGRSYEQFF.

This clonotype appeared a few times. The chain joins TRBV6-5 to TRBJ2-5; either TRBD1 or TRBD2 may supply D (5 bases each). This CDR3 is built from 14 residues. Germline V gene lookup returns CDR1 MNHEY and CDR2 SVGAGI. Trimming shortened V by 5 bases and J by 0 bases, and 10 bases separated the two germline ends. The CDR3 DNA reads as TGTGCCAGCAGTCGGGACGGGTACCAAGAGACCCAGTACTTC. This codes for CASSRDGYQETQYF.

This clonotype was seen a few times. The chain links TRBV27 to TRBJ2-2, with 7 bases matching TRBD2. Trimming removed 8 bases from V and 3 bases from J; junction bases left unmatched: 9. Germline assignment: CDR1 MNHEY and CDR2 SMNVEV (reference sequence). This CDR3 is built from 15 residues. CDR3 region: CASCFAGEDTGELFF. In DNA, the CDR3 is TGTGCCAGCTGCTTTGCGGGAGAGGACACCGGGGAGCTGTTTTTT.

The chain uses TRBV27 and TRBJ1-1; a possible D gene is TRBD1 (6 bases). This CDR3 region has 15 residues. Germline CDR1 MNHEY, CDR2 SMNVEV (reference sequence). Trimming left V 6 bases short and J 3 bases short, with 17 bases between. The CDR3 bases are TGTGCCAGCAGGAAGGCGGATCAGGGGTACACTGAAGCTTTCTTT. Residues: CASRKADQGYTEAFF.

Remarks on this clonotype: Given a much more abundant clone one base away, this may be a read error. The CDR3 loop is CATSSQGPDTQYF. Written as DNA, the CDR3 is TGTGCCACCAGTTCGCAGGGCCCAGATACGCAGTATTTT. J is TRBJ2-3 and V is TRBV12-3 or TRBV12-4; TRBD1 is a possible D gene (5 bases). The CDR3 totals 13 residues.

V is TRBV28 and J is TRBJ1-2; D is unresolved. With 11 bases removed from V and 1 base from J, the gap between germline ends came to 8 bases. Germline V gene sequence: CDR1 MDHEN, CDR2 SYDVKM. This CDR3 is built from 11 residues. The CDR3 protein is CALENNYGYTF. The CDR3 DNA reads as TGTGCCCTGGAGAATAACTATGGCTACACCTTC.

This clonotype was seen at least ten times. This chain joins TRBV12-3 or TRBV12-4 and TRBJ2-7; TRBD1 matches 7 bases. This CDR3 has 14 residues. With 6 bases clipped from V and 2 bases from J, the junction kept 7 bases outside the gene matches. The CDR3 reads CASSLTQGTYEQYF. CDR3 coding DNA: TGTGCCAGCAGCCTTACACAGGGGACCTACGAGCAGTACTTC.

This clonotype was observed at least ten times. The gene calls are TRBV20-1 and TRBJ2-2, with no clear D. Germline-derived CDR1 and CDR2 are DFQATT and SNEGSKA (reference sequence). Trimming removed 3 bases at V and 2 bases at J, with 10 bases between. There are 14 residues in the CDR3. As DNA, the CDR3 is TGCAGTGCTAGCGGTCTGGACAACACCGGGGAGCTGTTTTTT. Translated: CSASGLDNTGELFF.

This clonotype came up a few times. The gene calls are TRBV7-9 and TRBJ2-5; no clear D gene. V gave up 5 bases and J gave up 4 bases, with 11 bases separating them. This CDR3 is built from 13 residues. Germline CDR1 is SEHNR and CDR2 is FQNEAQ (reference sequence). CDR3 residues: CASSHKKRETQYF. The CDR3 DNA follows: TGTGCCAGCAGCCACAAAAAGAGAGAGACCCAGTACTTC.

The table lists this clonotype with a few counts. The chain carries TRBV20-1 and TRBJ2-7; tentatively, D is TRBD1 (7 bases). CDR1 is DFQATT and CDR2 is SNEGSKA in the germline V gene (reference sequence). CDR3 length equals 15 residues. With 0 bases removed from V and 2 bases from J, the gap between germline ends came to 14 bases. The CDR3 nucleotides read TGCAGTGCTAGAGATCAGCCAGGGGGGACCTACGAGCAGTACTTC. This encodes CSARDQPGGTYEQYF.

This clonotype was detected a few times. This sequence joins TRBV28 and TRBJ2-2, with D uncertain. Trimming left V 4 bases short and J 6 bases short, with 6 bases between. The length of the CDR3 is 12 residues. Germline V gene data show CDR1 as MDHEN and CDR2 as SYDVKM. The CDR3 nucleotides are TGTGCCAGCAGTTCGAGCGCCGGGGAGCTGTTTTTT. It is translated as CASSSSAGELFF.